The clone carrying this TCR beta chain was counted at least ten times. Antigen specificity is unknown. This sample was taken from a study of Graves' ophthalmopathy and Graves' hyperthyroidism. Study overall: The collection of peripheral blood took place at initial diagnosis, before any treatment. Findings and caveats of the study: Most thyroid-expanded clonotypes exceeding 0.001 frequency were also found in blood. Ophthalmopathy progression was predicted with about 67% sensitivity and approximately 72% specificity.

If patients had other autoimmune diseases, uncontrolled infections, pregnancy or lactation, they were excluded. Germline V gene data show CDR1 as SEHNR and CDR2 as FQNEAQ (reference sequence). The CDR3 length is 17 residues. The V segment lost 4 bases and the J segment 0 bases; nucleotides outside the gene matches: 12. RNA transcripts yielded amplified TCR beta CDR3 regions. RT-PCR with HTBI primers came first, then second-round multiplex PCR. One entry per CDR3 protein, called by TCRdb with MiXCR from the multiplex PCR reads. The sample has fewer than 400,000 distinct CDR3 sequences, around 17% seen once.

This chain uses TRBV7-9 with TRBJ2-7, with TRBD2 matching 7 bases. The source material was peripheral blood. The origin of this receptor is a woman between 18 and 29 years old with Graves' ophthalmopathy. The CDR3 DNA sequence: TGTGCCAGCAGCTCCAGACTGGGGCGGGAGAGCTCCTACGAGCAGTACTTC. Its protein product is CASSSRLGRESSYEQYF.